One and the same sample provided the 9 T cell receptor beta chains below, sequenced in a study of shared clonotypes between healthy human individuals. Here immunoSEQ multiplex PCR was the method, and the copy in TCRdb shows in-frame clones only, minus some. The data show nearly 750,000 clones, with 72% seen just once and roughly 1.8% held by the top ten. The sequencing sample was made of memory CD4+ T cells sorted from blood. Subset defined: CD45RA-negative fraction. Source of these receptors: a woman in her thirties in good health.

This clone has a handful of counts. The gene calls are TRBV7-9 and TRBJ1-1, with D hard to call. From germline, CDR1 is SEHNR and CDR2 FQNEAQ (reference sequence). This CDR3 has 14 residues. V lost 5 bases, J lost 5 bases, and 15 bases lay in between. This CDR3 reads CASSQDGVGTEAFF. CDR3 nucleotides: TGTGCCAGCAGCCAGGACGGCGTAGGGACTGAAGCTTTCTTT.

With regard to this clone: Mismatch with germline at one junction end may stem from a read error. The chain is built from TRBV19 and TRBJ2-2; 9 nucleotides match TRBD2. This CDR3 contains 18 residues. Germline V gives CDR1 LNHDA, CDR2 SQIVND (reference sequence). The CDR3: CASSIAEASGKVNRGAVF. CDR3 coding DNA: TGTGCCAGTAGTATAGCGGAGGCTAGCGGGAAGGTCAACCGGGGAGCTGTTTTT.

This clone was detected only a few times. This sequence joins TRBV5-6 and TRBJ1-1; D is perhaps TRBD1 (6 bases). V was trimmed by 4 bases and J by 0 bases, leaving 16 bases between them. The V gene's germline CDR1 is SGHDT and CDR2 YYEEEE. CDR3 length equals 16 residues. The chain's CDR3 is CASSPDRPRMNTEAFF. The CDR3 DNA is TGTGCCAGCAGCCCCGACAGGCCCCGGATGAACACTGAAGCTTTCTTT.

The J gene is TRBJ2-7, the V gene TRBV5-6; maybe TRBD1 (6 bases). Trimming left V 2 bases short and J 3 bases short, with 12 bases between. The CDR3 has 14 residues. Germline CDR1 and CDR2: SGHDT and YYEEEE. Here the CDR3 reads CASSFTGILYEQYF. Here the CDR3 DNA reads TGTGCCAGCAGCTTTACAGGGATTCTCTACGAGCAGTACTTC.

The chain employs TRBV18 and TRBJ1-1; a possible D gene is TRBD1 (5 bases). The ends were cut back, 2 bases at V and 1 base at J, with 14 bases in the middle. The CDR3 spans 16 residues. Germline CDR1 reads KGHSH; CDR2 reads LQKENI. CDR3 sequence: CASSPSAGQGNTEAFF. In DNA, the CDR3 is TGTGCCAGCTCACCATCGGCAGGTCAGGGGAACACTGAAGCTTTCTTT.

The rearrangement joins TRBV11-2 to TRBJ2-1; 7 positions match TRBD2. V trimming: 4 bases; J trimming: 6 bases; junction bases outside the gene matches: 9. The CDR3 has 15 amino acids. Germline-derived CDR1 and CDR2 are SGHAT and FQNNGV. CDR3 DNA: TGTGCCAGCAGCTCCAAGGTGTGGGGGGGCAATGAGCAGTTCTTC. Amino acids: CASSSKVWGGNEQFF.

This clone was recorded a few times. V gene TRBV29-1 combines with J gene TRBJ2-7; D unresolved. The germline V and J ends were trimmed by 3 bases and 4 bases, with 10 bases remaining between them. Germline V gene data show CDR1 as SQVTM and CDR2 as ANQGSEA. CDR3 length: 12 amino acids. CDR3 nucleotides: TGCAGCGTTGAGGATAGTAATTACGAGCAGTACTTC. Translating gives CSVEDSNYEQYF.

This rearrangement joins TRBV27 to TRBJ2-3; either TRBD1 or TRBD2 may supply D (5 bases each). Germline CDR1 MNHEY, CDR2 SMNVEV (reference sequence). V lost 3 bases and J 5 bases, leaving 12 bases between the germline ends. This CDR3 contains 14 residues. The chain's CDR3 is CASSFWQGVDTQYF. The CDR3 nucleotides read TGTGCCAGCAGTTTCTGGCAGGGAGTAGATACGCAGTATTTT.

Turning to this clone: Other DNA sequences in this sample translate to the same CDR3. The CDR3, as DNA: TGTGCCTGGAGTGGACAGGGCAATCAGCCCCAGCATTTT. This encodes CAWSGQGNQPQHF. The V gene is TRBV30, the J gene TRBJ1-5, with a weak D call TRBD1 (6 bases). The V gene lost 1 base and the J gene lost 2 bases, with 6 bases spanning the gap. This CDR3 contains 13 residues. CDR1 and CDR2 from the germline V gene are GTSNPN and SVGIG (reference sequence).